The 10 T cell receptor beta chains below come from one sample, sequenced in a study of T cells after yellow fever vaccination. TCRdb fed the 5' RACE reads into MiXCR, producing one record per CDR3 protein. The repertoire has about 240,000 distinct CDR3 sequences, about 7% of them found once; the top ten carry roughly 0.86%. The source was CD4+ T cells sorted from PBMCs, collected 15 days after the yellow fever booster vaccination. Receptors originate from a man aged 30 to 39 who received the YFV17D yellow fever vaccine.

The J gene is TRBJ1-6, the V gene TRBV20-1; the D is unclear. This CDR3 spans 13 amino acids. Germline V CDR1 and CDR2: DFQATT, SNEGSKA (reference sequence). Trimming pared 4 bases from V and 9 bases from J, leaving 13 bases between. The CDR3: CSATRTLGSPLHF. CDR3 sequence (DNA): TGCAGTGCTACCCGGACCCTAGGTTCACCCCTCCACTTT.

Only one count was recorded for this clonotype. V is TRBV7-2 and J is TRBJ2-5, with 7 bases that match TRBD2. CDR1 is SGHTA, CDR2 FQGNSA, per germline. The CDR3 has 16 residues. The J segment lost 1 base and the V segment lost 5 bases, leaving 10 bases of the junction unmatched. CDR3 protein: CASSIRAGITQETQYF. CDR3 nucleotide sequence: TGTGCCAGCAGCATAAGAGCGGGGATTACCCAAGAGACCCAGTACTTC.

This clonotype has just a few counts. V is TRBV3-1 and J is TRBJ1-2; D is uncertain. The CDR3 is 13 residues long. V lost 1 base and J lost 5, with 8 bases in between. From germline, CDR1 is LGHDT and CDR2 YNNKEL (reference sequence). The CDR3 region is CASSQARQYGYTF. For the CDR3, the DNA is TGTGCCAGCAGCCAAGCGCGTCAGTATGGCTACACCTTC.

CDR3 region: CASSRTGRAGYQETQYF. CDR3 bases: TGTGCCAGCAGCCGTACAGGGCGGGCCGGATACCAAGAGACCCAGTACTTC. The rearrangement joins TRBV7-4 to TRBJ2-5, with D possibly TRBD1 on 6 matching bases. This CDR3 has 17 amino acids. V dropped 5 bases and J dropped 0 bases, with 19 bases sitting between them. Per germline, CDR1 SGHVT and CDR2 SQSDAQ.

In this sample, this clonotype turned up a few times. The chain is built from TRBV12-3 or TRBV12-4 and TRBJ2-2; 9 bases map to TRBD1. Unmatched junction bases numbered 6, after V lost 3 bases and J lost 4 bases. The CDR3 covers 16 residues. CDR3 region: CASSFDTGGFTGELFF. The CDR3 coding sequence is TGTGCCAGCAGTTTTGACACAGGGGGCTTCACCGGGGAGCTGTTTTTT.

The V and J genes are TRBV19 and TRBJ2-7; D tentatively reads TRBD1 or TRBD2 (5 bases each). The CDR3 contains 14 residues. The V end lost 5 bases, the J end lost 1 base, and 12 bases lay between the germline ends. Germline V gene data show CDR1 as LNHDA and CDR2 as SQIVND (reference sequence). The CDR3 nucleotides are TGTGCCAGTAGTGTCCGGGACGGATCCTACGAGCAGTACTTC. This encodes CASSVRDGSYEQYF.

This clonotype was observed many times. The chain is built from TRBV7-9 and TRBJ2-1; D might be TRBD1 or TRBD2, each matching 5 bases. The CDR3 loop spans 16 amino acids. CDR1 is SEHNR and CDR2 is FQNEAQ in the germline V gene (reference sequence). V shed 5 bases and J shed 4 bases, with 18 bases lying between them. The CDR3 sequence: CASSNSGLTDYNEQFF. DNA of the CDR3: TGTGCCAGCAGCAACAGTGGACTGACAGATTACAATGAGCAGTTCTTC.

This clonotype was seen only a few times. The chain employs TRBV6-2 or TRBV6-3 and TRBJ2-2; no reliable D call. The CDR3 is 13 amino acids. The germline V and J ends were trimmed by 6 bases and 3 bases, with 8 bases remaining between them. The germline V gene encodes CDR1 MNHEY and CDR2 SVGEGT. The CDR3: CASRTVYTGELFF. CDR3 bases: TGTGCCAGCAGGACCGTTTACACCGGGGAGCTGTTTTTT.

The sample holds a few counts of this clonotype. This CDR3 reads CASGLAGGTTDTQYF. CDR3 DNA: TGTGCCAGCGGACTAGCGGGAGGAACGACAGATACGCAGTATTTT. The V call is TRBV3-1, the J call TRBJ2-3, with 14 bases that match TRBD2. This CDR3 is 15 amino acids long. Unmatched junction bases numbered 4, after V lost 8 bases and J lost 3 bases. CDR1 and CDR2 (germline): LGHDT, YNNKEL (reference sequence).

This clonotype was detected ten times or more. V gene TRBV29-1 combines with J gene TRBJ2-3; 9 bases line up with TRBD1. Per the germline V gene, CDR1 is SQVTM and CDR2 is ANQGSEA. V was clipped by 6 bases and J by 5 bases; unmatched bases: 6. There are 13 residues in the CDR3. The CDR3 loop reads CSVRDRAVDTQYF. DNA for the CDR3: TGCAGCGTCCGGGACAGGGCGGTAGATACGCAGTATTTT.